This TCR beta chain originates from a study of cytotoxic CD8 clonotypes in ibrutinib-treated CLL. Using immunoSEQ multiplex PCR, the repertoire was profiled, and TCRdb retains in-frame clones only, with some absent. The sample yields under 300,000 clones, 60% to 75% seen once. Between the trimmed V and J ends, which lost 2 bases and 3 bases, there was a span of 5 bases. The germline V gene has CDR1 SQVTM and CDR2 ANQGSEA. This CDR3 spans 11 amino acids. This clone was counted between two and nine times. Sequencing used PBMCs, obtained after 24 months of ibrutinib treatment. The sequence was obtained from a human donor with chronic lymphocytic leukemia. The rearrangement joins TRBV29-1 to TRBJ2-7, with unresolved D. The CDR3 here is CSVELDYEQYF. DNA for the CDR3: TGCAGCGTTGAATTGGACTACGAGCAGTACTTC.